These 30 T cell receptor beta chains originate from one sample sequenced in a study of cytomegalovirus exposure and HLA in healthy donors. TCRdb keeps only in-frame clones here, not all; method: immunoSEQ multiplex PCR. The sample records a few hundred thousand clones, 90% being singletons. The sequencing input was PBMCs. The origin of the receptors is a woman between 18 and 29 years old in good health and CMV-seronegative.

The gene calls are TRBV29-1 and TRBJ1-1, with 7 bases identical to TRBD1. The germline V gene has CDR1 SQVTM and CDR2 ANQGSEA. The CDR3 length is 13 residues. Germline trimming cut 4 bases from V and 6 bases from J; bases unmatched to any gene: 8. CDR3 DNA: TGCAGCGTTGGAAAGGGGGCAGGGGCTGAAGCTTTCTTT. It specifies CSVGKGAGAEAFF.

The V call is TRBV5-1, the J call TRBJ2-7; 10 bases agree with TRBD1. This CDR3 region has 14 residues. V gave up 5 bases and J gave up 2 bases; unmatched junction bases: 4. The germline V gene has CDR1 SGHRS and CDR2 YFSETQ. As DNA, the CDR3 is TGCGCCAGCAGTCCCGGACAGGGGGCCTACGAGCAGTACTTC. Its protein is CASSPGQGAYEQYF. Using reference TRBV5-1 and TRBJ2-7 for the parts outside the CDR3, the full variable domain is KAGVTQTPRYLIKTRGQQVTLSCSPISGHRSVSWYQQTPGQGLQFLFEYFSETQRNKGNFPGRFSGRQFSNSRSEMNVSTLELGDSALYLCASSPGQGAYEQYFGPGTRLTVT.

V usage is TRBV5-1 and J usage is TRBJ1-4; 10 nucleotides line up with TRBD1. The junction had 6 bases not matched to a gene; V was cut back by 4 bases and J by 0 bases. The length of the CDR3 is 17 residues. Per the germline V gene, CDR1 is SGHRS and CDR2 is YFSETQ. The CDR3 spells CASSPGQGVPTNEKLFF. CDR3 coding DNA: TGCGCCAGCAGCCCCGGACAGGGGGTACCAACTAATGAAAAACTGTTTTTT.

The chain is built from TRBV10-1 and TRBJ2-3; tentative D call: TRBD1 (6 bases). There are 14 residues in the CDR3. Trimming pared 5 bases from V and 6 bases from J, leaving 15 bases between. Germline V gene data show CDR1 as WNHNN and CDR2 as SYGVQD (reference sequence). The CDR3 DNA reads as TGCGCCAGCAGTCCCGGGACATTTTCGGATACGCAGTATTTT. It encodes CASSPGTFSDTQYF.

J is TRBJ2-2 and V is TRBV6-5, with 7 bases lining up with TRBD2. The length of the CDR3 is 14 residues. With 5 bases clipped from V and 5 bases from J, the junction kept 5 bases outside the gene matches. Germline-derived CDR1 and CDR2 are MNHEY and SVGAGI. CDR3 in DNA: TGTGCCAGCAGTCCCGTCGGGGGGACCGGGGAGCTGTTTTTT. Translated: CASSPVGGTGELFF.

The chain joins TRBV18 to TRBJ1-5; 8 nucleotides align to TRBD1. The junction had 7 bases not matched to a gene; V was cut back by 3 bases and J by 6 bases. In germline, CDR1 is KGHSH, CDR2 LQKENI. CDR3 length: 15 amino acids. CDR3 sequence: CASSPGQGLGQPQHF. The CDR3 nucleotides are TGTGCCAGCTCACCCGGACAGGGTTTGGGTCAGCCCCAGCATTTT.

The gene calls are TRBV30 and TRBJ1-5; unclear D gene. The CDR3 is 12 amino acids. V shed 5 bases and J shed 4 bases, with 9 bases lying between them. Looked up from germline, CDR1 is GTSNPN and CDR2 is SVGIG (reference sequence). The CDR3 DNA reads as TGTGCCTGGGGAGATATGAATCAGCCCCAGCATTTT. Translation gives CAWGDMNQPQHF. The variable domain in full, with the rest retrieved from reference TRBV30 and TRBJ1-5, is SQTIHQWPATLVQPVGSPLSLECTVEGTSNPNLYWYRQAAGRGLQLLFYSVGIGQISSEVPQNLSASRPQDRQFILSSKKLLLSDSGFYLCAWGDMNQPQHFGDGTRLSIL.

This sequence joins TRBV4-1 and TRBJ1-2; perhaps TRBD1 as D (6 bases). Germline V CDR1 and CDR2: MGHRA, YSYEKL. Trimming took off 0 bases at V and 4 bases at J, with 15 bases between the two ends. The CDR3 is 16 amino acids. The DNA of the CDR3 is TGCGCCAGCAGCCAAGAAGGACTAAGGGGGGGCTATGGCTACACCTTC. Protein: CASSQEGLRGGYGYTF.

The rearrangement uses TRBV4-3 and TRBJ2-2, with 16 bases identical to TRBD2. Looked up from germline, CDR1 is LGHNA and CDR2 is YSLEER. J lost 8 bases, V lost 4 bases, and 16 bases had no gene match. This CDR3 spans 20 amino acids. This CDR3 reads CASSPSPGTSGGAVSGELFF. The CDR3 DNA sequence: TGCGCCAGCAGCCCGAGTCCCGGGACTAGCGGGGGGGCTGTTTCTGGGGAGCTGTTTTTT.

This chain uses TRBV6-5 with TRBJ1-1; no reliable D call. V lost 7 bases, J lost 6 bases, and 9 bases lay in between. Germline-derived CDR1 and CDR2 are MNHEY and SVGAGI. CDR3 length: 11 amino acids. The chain's CDR3 is CASMRGAEAFF. The CDR3 DNA follows: TGTGCCAGCATGCGCGGCGCTGAAGCTTTCTTT.

The chain recombines TRBV2 with TRBJ1-5; D is ambiguous. The CDR3 totals 15 residues. From germline, CDR1 is SNHLY and CDR2 FYNNEI. V shed 6 bases and J shed 0 bases, with 12 bases lying between them. The CDR3 protein is CASRAEGYSNQPQHF. Written as DNA, the CDR3 is TGTGCCAGCAGGGCGGAGGGATATAGCAATCAGCCCCAGCATTTT.

The J gene is TRBJ2-2, the V gene TRBV4-2; TRBD2 might be the D (5 bases). The CDR3 contains 14 residues. Looked up from germline, CDR1 is LGHNA and CDR2 is YNFKEQ. V was clipped by 1 base and J by 6 bases, with 9 bases between them. The CDR3 coding sequence is TGTGCCAGCAGCCAAGGGGCGGGTTCCGGGGAGCTGTTTTTT. This gives the protein CASSQGAGSGELFF.

J is TRBJ2-7 and V is TRBV11-1, with D hard to call. The CDR3 is 12 amino acids. V lost 5 bases to trimming and J lost 6 bases, with 11 bases between them. CDR1 is SGHAT and CDR2 is FQDESV in the germline V gene (reference sequence). In DNA, the CDR3 is TGTGCCAGCAGCCGACTGACGGTCGAGCAGTACGTC. Amino acids: CASSRLTVEQYV.

The chain links TRBV14 to TRBJ1-6, with unresolved D. V was cut by 1 base and J by 11 bases, with 12 bases left in between. In germline, CDR1 is SGHDN, CDR2 FVKESK. The CDR3 totals 14 residues. CDR3 region: CASSQGGPEAPLHF. As DNA, the CDR3 is TGTGCCAGCAGCCAAGGAGGGCCCGAGGCACCCCTCCACTTT. Variable domain in full (rest from reference TRBV14 and TRBJ1-6): EAGVTQFPSHSVIEKGQTVTLRCDPISGHDNLYWYRRVMGKEIKFLLHFVKESKQDESGMPNNRFLAERTGGTYSTLKVQPAELEDSGVYFCASSQGGPEAPLHFGNGTRLTVT.

Only one count was recorded for this clone. The CDR3 nucleotides are TGCGCCAGCAGCTTGTGGGGACAGATTGAAGCTTTCTTT. Translated, it gives CASSLWGQIEAFF. The chain is built from TRBV5-1 and TRBJ1-1; TRBD1 matches 7 bases. This CDR3 contains 13 residues. V shed 1 base and J 7 bases; nucleotides not matched to a gene: 4. The germline gives CDR1 SGHRS, CDR2 YFSETQ.

The genes are TRBV6-5 and TRBJ1-5; D is unresolved. The CDR3 is made up of 14 amino acids. Trimming left V 2 bases short and J 0 bases short, with 5 bases between. Germline V gives CDR1 MNHEY, CDR2 SVGAGI. The CDR3 here is CASSYQNSNQPQHF. As DNA, the CDR3 is TGTGCCAGCAGTTACCAGAATAGCAATCAGCCCCAGCATTTT.

This clone was seen only once. The rearrangement links TRBV9 to TRBJ2-6; tentative D call: TRBD1 (5 bases). This CDR3 has 15 residues. Germline lookup yields CDR1 SGDLS and CDR2 YYNGEE. Trimming took 3 bases from V and 0 from J, leaving 7 bases between them. CDR3 DNA: TGTGCCAGCAGCGAGGGGCCCTCTGGGGCCAACGTCCTGACTTTC. It codes for CASSEGPSGANVLTF.

In its sample, this clone was seen a few times. This chain connects TRBV5-1 to TRBJ2-5, with D possibly matching TRBD1 (5 bases). V was trimmed by 9 bases and J by 1 base, leaving 19 bases between them. The CDR3 is 15 residues long. The germline CDR1 and CDR2 sequences are SGHRS and YFSETQ. The CDR3 DNA is TGCGCCACCACAAATTCAGGGTTAACCCAAGAGACCCAGTACTTC. It is translated as CATTNSGLTQETQYF.

The chain links TRBV15 to TRBJ2-2; D unresolved. Germline V gene data show CDR1 as LNHNV and CDR2 as YYDKDF (reference sequence). V shed 4 bases and J shed 7 bases, with 10 bases lying between them. This CDR3 is 13 amino acids long. The CDR3 reads CATSILGVGELFF. CDR3 DNA sequence: TGTGCCACCAGCATATTAGGAGTCGGGGAGCTGTTTTTT.

The rearrangement joins TRBV9 to TRBJ1-2; no firm D call. The germline gives CDR1 SGDLS, CDR2 YYNGEE. V lost 0 bases and J 8 bases, leaving 8 bases between the germline ends. The CDR3 contains 12 residues. CDR3 in DNA: TGTGCCAGCAGCGTAGGAGGGAAAGGCTACACCTTC. Translation gives CASSVGGKGYTF.

This clone was observed a handful of times. V and J are TRBV28 and TRBJ2-2; D not resolved. The germline V gene encodes CDR1 MDHEN and CDR2 SYDVKM. The CDR3 length is 11 residues. The ends were cut back, 2 bases at V and 7 bases at J, with 2 bases in the middle. The CDR3 protein is CASSLRGELFF. For the CDR3, the DNA is TGTGCCAGCAGTTTACGCGGGGAGCTGTTTTTT.

The chain uses TRBV7-9 and TRBJ2-3; TRBD2 matches at 13 bases. The CDR3 contains 16 residues. V was pared by 5 bases and J by 5 bases, with 7 bases of the junction left unmatched. CDR1 is SEHNR, CDR2 FQNEAQ, per germline (reference sequence). For the CDR3, the DNA is TGTGCCAGCAGCACTCCGGGACTAGCGGGGTTAGATACGCAGTATTTT. It yields the protein CASSTPGLAGLDTQYF.

The chain recombines TRBV4-3 with TRBJ1-4; D possibly corresponds to TRBD1 (6 bases). The germline gives CDR1 LGHNA, CDR2 YSLEER. The V gene lost 4 bases and the J gene lost 3 bases, with 12 bases spanning the gap. The CDR3 contains 15 residues. CDR3 in amino acids: CASSLDGQPNEKLFF. CDR3 nucleotide sequence: TGCGCCAGCAGCCTAGATGGACAGCCTAATGAAAAACTGTTTTTT.

V and J are TRBV11-2 and TRBJ2-3; 7 bases fit TRBD2. From germline, CDR1 is SGHAT and CDR2 FQNNGV. This CDR3 comprises 17 residues. The V and J ends lost 0 bases and 1 base, in that order; junction bases with no gene match: 7. CDR3 protein: CASSLDSAGAGTDTQYF. In nucleotides, the CDR3 is TGTGCCAGCAGCTTAGATAGTGCGGGAGCGGGCACAGATACGCAGTATTTT.

The chain has TRBV6-1 and TRBJ2-5; TRBD2 aligns across 10 bases. The CDR3 runs 18 residues. Germline V gene data show CDR1 as MNHNS and CDR2 as SASEGT. The V and J ends lost 2 bases and 1 base, in that order; junction bases with no gene match: 10. CDR3 loop: CASSEWASGGRFQETQYF. The CDR3 DNA sequence: TGTGCCAGCAGTGAATGGGCTAGCGGGGGTAGGTTCCAAGAGACCCAGTACTTC.

The CDR3 DNA is TGTGCCAGCAGTTTATTCAGGGCTAATGAAAAACTGTTTTTT. Translation gives CASSLFRANEKLFF. The J gene is TRBJ1-4, the V gene TRBV28; tentative D call: TRBD1 (5 bases). CDR3 length: 14 amino acids. V shed 1 base and J shed 3 bases, with 6 bases lying between them. The germline gives CDR1 MDHEN, CDR2 SYDVKM.

This chain uses TRBV27 with TRBJ2-1; 7 nucleotides align to TRBD2. The CDR3 consists of 17 residues. Looked up from germline, CDR1 is MNHEY and CDR2 is SMNVEV (reference sequence). Unmatched junction bases numbered 12, after V lost 7 bases and J lost 0 bases. CDR3 loop: CASTSTGEGISYNEQFF. The CDR3 DNA reads as TGTGCCAGCACTTCCACCGGGGAGGGAATCTCCTACAATGAGCAGTTCTTC.

This clone was detected ten times or more. V is TRBV19 and J is TRBJ1-5; D is unclear. Trimming stripped 3 bases from V and 3 bases from J, with 6 bases between. Looked up from germline, CDR1 is LNHDA and CDR2 is SQIVND (reference sequence). This CDR3 is 13 amino acids long. The chain's CDR3 is CASSMAVNQPQHF. DNA for the CDR3: TGTGCCAGTAGTATGGCAGTCAATCAGCCCCAGCATTTT. The entire variable domain, with the rest obtained from reference TRBV19 and TRBJ1-5, is as follows: DGGITQSPKYLFRKEGQNVTLSCEQNLNHDAMYWYRQDPGQGLRLIYYSQIVNDFQKGDIAEGYSVSREKKESFPLTVTSAQKNPTAFYLCASSMAVNQPQHFGDGTRLSIL.

This clone occurred once. This chain links TRBV5-1 with TRBJ2-1; D gene uncertain. Germline V gene lookup returns CDR1 SGHRS and CDR2 YFSETQ. The CDR3 consists of 13 residues. V lost 1 base to trimming and J lost 6 bases, with 8 bases between them. The CDR3 is CASSLISTNEQFF. For the CDR3, the DNA is TGCGCCAGCAGCTTGATTAGCACCAATGAGCAGTTCTTC.

This rearrangement joins TRBV7-6 to TRBJ1-4, with 7 bases lining up with TRBD1. V was clipped by 2 bases and J by 7 bases; unmatched bases: 7. The CDR3 is 15 residues long. CDR1 is SGHVS and CDR2 is FNYEAQ in the germline V gene. The CDR3 DNA follows: TGTGCCAGCAGCTTACACGACAGGGTTGGTGAAAAACTGTTTTTT. Translation: CASSLHDRVGEKLFF. Filled out from reference TRBV7-6 and TRBJ1-4, the complete variable domain reads GAGVSQSPRYKVTKRGQDVALRCDPISGHVSLYWYRQALGQGPEFLTYFNYEAQQDKSGLPNDRFSAERPEGSISTLTIQRTEQRDSAMYRCASSLHDRVGEKLFFGSGTQLSVL.